This T cell receptor beta chain emerged from a study of response to subunit inactivated influenza vaccine. General study findings and limits: Authors suggested seasonal influenza vaccinations each recruit few new T cells.

Turning to this clonotype: Its antigen is as yet unknown.

This CDR3 spans 15 amino acids. From germline, CDR1 is SQVTM and CDR2 ANQGSEA. Trimming shortened V by 7 bases and J by 2 bases, and 17 bases separated the two germline ends. TCRdb analysed the RT-PCR reads with MiXCR anew, one entry per CDR3 protein. The sample has hundreds of thousands of distinct CDR3 sequences, around 14% seen once; the top ten hold approximately 10%. The clonotype was recovered from a man in his forties or fifties who received an inactivated influenza vaccine. Sequenced material: PBMCs from blood, taken 11 to 12 days after vaccination. The chain has TRBV29-1 and TRBJ2-2; maybe TRBD2 (6 bases). The CDR3 loop reads CSAKTSGTNTGELFF. The CDR3 DNA is TGCAGCGCCAAAACTTCCGGGACTAACACCGGGGAGCTGTTTTTT.